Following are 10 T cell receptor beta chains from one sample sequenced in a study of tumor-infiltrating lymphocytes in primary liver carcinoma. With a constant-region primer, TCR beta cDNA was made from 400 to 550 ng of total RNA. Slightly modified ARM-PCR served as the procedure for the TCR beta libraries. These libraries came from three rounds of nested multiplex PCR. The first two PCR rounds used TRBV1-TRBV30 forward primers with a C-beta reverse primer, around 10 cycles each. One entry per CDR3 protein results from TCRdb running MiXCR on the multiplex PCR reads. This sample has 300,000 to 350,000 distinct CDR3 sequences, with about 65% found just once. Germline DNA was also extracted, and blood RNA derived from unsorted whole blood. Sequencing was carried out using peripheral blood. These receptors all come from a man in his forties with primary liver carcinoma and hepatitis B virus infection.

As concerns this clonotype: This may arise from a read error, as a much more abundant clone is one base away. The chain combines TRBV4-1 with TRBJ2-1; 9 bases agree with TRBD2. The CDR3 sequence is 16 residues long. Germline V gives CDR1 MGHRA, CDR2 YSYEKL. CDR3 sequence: CVSSQETAGGPYEQFF. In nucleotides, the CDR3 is TGCGTCAGCAGCCAAGAGACCGCGGGAGGGCCCTATGAGCAGTTCTTC.

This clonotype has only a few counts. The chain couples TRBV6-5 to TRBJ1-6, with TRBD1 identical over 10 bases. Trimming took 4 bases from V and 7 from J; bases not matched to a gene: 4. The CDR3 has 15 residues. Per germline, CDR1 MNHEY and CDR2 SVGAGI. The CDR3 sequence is CASSSPGQGNSPLHF. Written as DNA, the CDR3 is TGTGCCAGCAGTTCTCCGGGACAGGGGAATTCACCCCTCCACTTT.

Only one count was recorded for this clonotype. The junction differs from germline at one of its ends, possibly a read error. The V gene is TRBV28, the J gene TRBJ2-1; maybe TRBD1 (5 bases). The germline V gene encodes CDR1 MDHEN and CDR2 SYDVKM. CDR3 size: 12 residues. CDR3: CTSSLQDREHFF. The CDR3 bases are TGTACCAGCAGTTTACAGGACCGAGAGCACTTCTTC. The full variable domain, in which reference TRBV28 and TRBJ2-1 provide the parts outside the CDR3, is DVKVTQSSRYLVKRTGEKVFLECVQDMDHENMFWYRQDPGLGLRLIYFSYDVKMKEKGDIPEGYSVSREKKERFSLILESASTNQTSMYLCTSSLQDREHFFGPGTRLTVL.

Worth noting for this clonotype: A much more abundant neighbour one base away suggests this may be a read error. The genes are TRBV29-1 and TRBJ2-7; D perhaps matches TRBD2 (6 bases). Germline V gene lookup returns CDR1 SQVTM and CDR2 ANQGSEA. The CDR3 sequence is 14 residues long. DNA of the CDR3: TGCAACGTTGTGAAGGAGGGGATCCCATACGAGCAGTACTTC. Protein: CNVVKEGIPYEQYF.

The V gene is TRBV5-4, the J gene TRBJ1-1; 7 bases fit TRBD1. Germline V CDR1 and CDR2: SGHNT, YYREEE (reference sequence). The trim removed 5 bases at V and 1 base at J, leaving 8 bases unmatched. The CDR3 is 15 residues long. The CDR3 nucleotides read TGTGCCAGCAGTTGTGCAGGGGGTGGGAACACTGAAGCTTTCTTT. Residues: CASSCAGGGNTEAFF.

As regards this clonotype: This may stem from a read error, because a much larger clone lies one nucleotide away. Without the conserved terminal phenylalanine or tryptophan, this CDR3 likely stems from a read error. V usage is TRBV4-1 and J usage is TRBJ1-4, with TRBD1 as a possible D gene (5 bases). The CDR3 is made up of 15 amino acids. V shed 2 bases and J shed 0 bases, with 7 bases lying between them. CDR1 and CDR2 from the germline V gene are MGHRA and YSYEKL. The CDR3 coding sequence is TGCGCCAGCAGCCAACCACAGGCAACTAATGAAAAACTGTTTCTT. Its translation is CASSQPQATNEKLFL.

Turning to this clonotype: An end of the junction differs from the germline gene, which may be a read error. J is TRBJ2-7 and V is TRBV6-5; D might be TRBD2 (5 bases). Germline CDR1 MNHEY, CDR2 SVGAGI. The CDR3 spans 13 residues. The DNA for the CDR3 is TGTGCCAGCAGAGAGTTGGGAGACTACGAGCAGAGCTTC. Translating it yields CASRELGDYEQSF.

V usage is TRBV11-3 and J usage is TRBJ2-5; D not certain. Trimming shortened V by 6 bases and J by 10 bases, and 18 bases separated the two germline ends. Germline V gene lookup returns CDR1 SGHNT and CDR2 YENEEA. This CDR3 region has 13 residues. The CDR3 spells CASSPPGKTIQYF. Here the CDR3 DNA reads TGTGCCAGCAGTCCACCTGGGAAGACAATCCAGTACTTC.

CDR3 sequence reads: CASSYGTVGVGGSGELFF. The CDR3 nucleotides read TGTGCCAGCAGTTACGGGACGGTCGGGGTAGGAGGAAGCGGGGAGCTGTTTTTT. The chain carries TRBV6-5 and TRBJ2-2; D is tentatively TRBD1 or TRBD2 (5 bases each). The CDR3 covers 18 residues. The ends were cut back, 2 bases at V and 7 bases at J, with 23 bases in the middle. Looked up from germline, CDR1 is MNHEY and CDR2 is SVGAGI.

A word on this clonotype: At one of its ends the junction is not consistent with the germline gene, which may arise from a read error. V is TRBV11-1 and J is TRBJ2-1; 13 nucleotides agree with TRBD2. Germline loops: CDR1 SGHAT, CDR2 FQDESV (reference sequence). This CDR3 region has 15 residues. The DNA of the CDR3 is TGTGCCAGCAGCAATGGACTAGCGGGAGATAATGAGCAGTCCTTC. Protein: CASSNGLAGDNEQSF.